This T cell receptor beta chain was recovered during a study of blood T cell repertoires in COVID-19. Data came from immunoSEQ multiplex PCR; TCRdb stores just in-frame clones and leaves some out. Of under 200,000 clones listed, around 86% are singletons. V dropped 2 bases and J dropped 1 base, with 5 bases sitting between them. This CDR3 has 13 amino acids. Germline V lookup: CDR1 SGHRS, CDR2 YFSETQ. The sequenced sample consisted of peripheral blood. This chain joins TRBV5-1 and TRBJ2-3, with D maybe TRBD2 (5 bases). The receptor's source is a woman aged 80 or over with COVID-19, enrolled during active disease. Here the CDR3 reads CASSFGGTDTQYF. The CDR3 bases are TGCGCCAGCAGCTTCGGGGGCACAGATACGCAGTATTTT.